Described below is a single TCR beta chain sequence and its context. Its specificity is unknown. The data belong to a study of cytomegalovirus exposure and HLA in healthy donors. Primers for the PCR totalled 60 Vbeta and 13 Jbeta. Clones were sequenced by immunoSEQ multiplex PCR, and TCRdb holds only the in-frame ones, with some missing. Of 95,000 to 150,000 clones listed, about 83% are singletons. The study, taken as a whole, reports: Certain indistinguishable V segments, among them TRBV6-2 and TRBV6-3, were excluded. Certain sequence variants were highly shared and formed a cluster, and this cluster was likely a sequencing artifact.

V was clipped by 4 bases and J by 5 bases, with 15 bases between them. The CDR3 has 14 residues. Per the germline V gene, CDR1 is SGHNT and CDR2 is YENEEA. This clonotype originated in a woman between 40 and 50 years old in good health and CMV-seropositive. The chain joins TRBV11-3 to TRBJ2-7; D uncertain. Sequenced material: PBMCs. The CDR3 is CASSSSSLVDEQYF. For the CDR3, the DNA is TGTGCCAGCAGCTCGTCGTCTCTAGTAGACGAGCAGTACTTC.